These 3 T cell receptor beta chains were sequenced from one sample in a study of long-term antiretroviral therapy in people with HIV. Survey level was the resolution at which the v3.0 immunoSEQ assay ran. Assay used: immunoSEQ multiplex PCR; TCRdb lists only in-frame clones, some missing. Of under 40,000 clones listed, roughly 81% were seen once; the top ten hold about 4.8%. The specimen comprised unsorted PBMCs, sampled around 2.7 years before starting antiretroviral therapy. These receptors all come from a woman aged 30 to 39 with HIV.

This sequence joins TRBV2 and TRBJ1-5; 7 bases are a match to TRBD1. Per the germline V gene, CDR1 is SNHLY and CDR2 is FYNNEI. V lost 1 base, J lost 3 bases, and 9 bases stayed unmatched. CDR3 length: 17 residues. Written as DNA, the CDR3 is TGTGCCAGCAGTGAAGGTAGAGGACAGGTGAACAATCAGCCCCAGCATTTT. It specifies CASSEGRGQVNNQPQHF.

CDR3 in amino acids: CASSAIQERGRDNEQFF. The CDR3 nucleotides are TGTGCCAGCAGCGCGATACAAGAGAGGGGAAGGGACAATGAGCAGTTCTTC. V usage is TRBV7-2 and J usage is TRBJ2-1, with D perhaps TRBD1 or TRBD2 (5 bases each). The V and J ends lost 5 bases and 5 bases respectively, with 22 bases between them. Germline V gene sequence: CDR1 SGHTA, CDR2 FQGNSA. The CDR3 extends over 17 amino acids.

This rearrangement joins TRBV10-3 to TRBJ2-1; D possibly corresponds to TRBD2 (6 bases). V shed 2 bases and J shed 0 bases, with 8 bases lying between them. Germline V CDR1 and CDR2: ENHRY, SYGVKD. There are 15 residues in the CDR3. The CDR3 DNA reads TGTGCCATCAGTGAGAGGGAGGTCTCCTACAATGAGCAGTTCTTC. The encoded protein is CAISEREVSYNEQFF.